This TCR beta chain was sequenced in a study of blood T cells in healthy people across ages. Looked up from germline, CDR1 is ENHRY and CDR2 is SYGVKD. CDR3 length: 14 residues. Study findings and constraints: TCR beta diversity tracked closely with naive T cell percentage.

A second 7 to 11 cycle PCR used barcoded and J-beta primers. TCRdb called the 5' RACE reads again in MiXCR, with one record for every CDR3 protein. This sample yields around 1,500,000 distinct CDR3 sequences, of which under 30% are seen a single time; 7.7% belongs to the top ten. Comments on this clonotype: Antigen unknown. Given a much more abundant clone one base away, this may be a read error.

The receptor's source is a woman aged 25 to 39 in good health. The J gene is TRBJ2-4, the V gene TRBV10-3; TRBD2 matches at 8 bases. The J call may be in error: the DNA end matches TRBJ2-7 better. The sequencing sample was made of blood. The CDR3 coding sequence is TGTGCCATCAGGGATACTAGCGGAGATTACGAGCAGTACTTC. Encoded protein: CAIRDTSGDYEQYF.